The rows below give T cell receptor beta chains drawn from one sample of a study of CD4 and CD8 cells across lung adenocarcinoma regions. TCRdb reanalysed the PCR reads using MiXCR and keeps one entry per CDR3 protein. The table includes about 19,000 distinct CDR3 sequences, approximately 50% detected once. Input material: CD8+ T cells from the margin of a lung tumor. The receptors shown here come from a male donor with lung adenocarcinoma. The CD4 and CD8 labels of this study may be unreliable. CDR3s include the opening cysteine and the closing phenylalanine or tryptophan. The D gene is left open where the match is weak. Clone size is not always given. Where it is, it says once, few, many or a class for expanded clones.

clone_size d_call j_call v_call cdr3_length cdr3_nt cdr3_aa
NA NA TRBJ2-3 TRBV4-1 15 TGCGCCAGCAGCCAAGAGGGCGTGGACCAAGATACGCAGTATTTT CASSQEGVDQDTQYF
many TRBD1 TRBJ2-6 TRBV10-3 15 TGTGCCATCAGTGACAGGGGGAGTGGGGCCAACGTCCTGACTTTC CAISDRGSGANVLTF
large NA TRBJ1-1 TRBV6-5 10 TGTGCCAGCGAGGAGGGGGGAGCTTTCTTT CASEEGGAFF
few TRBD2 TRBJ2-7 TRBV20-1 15 TGCAGTGCTAGAGATTCCCTAGCGGGAGCCTACGAGCAGTACTTC CSARDSLAGAYEQYF
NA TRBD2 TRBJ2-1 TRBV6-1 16 TGTGCCAGCAGTCGTCCTTCTAGCGGGAGGGCCGCTGAGCAGTTCTTC CASSRPSSGRAAEQFF
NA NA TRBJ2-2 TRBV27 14 TGTGCCAGCAGAAGCACCCTGAACACCGGGGAGCTGTTTTTT CASRSTLNTGELFF
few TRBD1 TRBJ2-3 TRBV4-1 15 TGCGCCAGCAGCCCCAGGGACAGGGTCACAGATACGCAGTATTTT CASSPRDRVTDTQYF
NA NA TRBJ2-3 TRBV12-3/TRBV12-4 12 TGTGCCAGCAGCCCTTTCCCAGATACGCAGTATTTT CASSPFPDTQYF
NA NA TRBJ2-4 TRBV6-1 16 TGTGCCAGCAGTGAAGCGGGGCTGTGGGCCAGGGATACTCAGTACTTT CASSEAGLWARDTQYF
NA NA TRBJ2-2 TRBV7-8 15 TGTGCCAGCAGTCTAGGTACATGGAACACCGGGGAGCTGTTTTTT CASSLGTWNTGELFF
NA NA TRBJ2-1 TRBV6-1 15 TGTGCCAGCGAGGAGGACCGAAGCTCCTACAATGAGCAGTTCTTC CASEEDRSSYNEQFF
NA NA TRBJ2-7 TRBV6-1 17 TGTGCCAGCAGTGAAGGTTTAGCCAGCACGAGCTCCTACGAGCAGTACTTC CASSEGLASTSSYEQYF
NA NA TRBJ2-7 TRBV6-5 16 TGTGCCAGCAGTTTGACGGGGCTGAGAGCCACAGATACGCAGTACTTC CASSLTGLRATDTQYF
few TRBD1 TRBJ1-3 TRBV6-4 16 TGTGCCAGCAGTTACCGGGACAGAGTAGGGCTCGGCACCATATATTTT CASSYRDRVGLGTIYF
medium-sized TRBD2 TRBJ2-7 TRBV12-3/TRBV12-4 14 TGTGCCAGCAGTGGGGGACTAGCGGGGTACGAGCAGTACTTC CASSGGLAGYEQYF
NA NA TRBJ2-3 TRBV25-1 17 TGTGCCAGCAGTGAGGGTCTAGGGGGGGTAGCTCCAGAGACGCAGTATTTT CASSEGLGGVAPETQYF
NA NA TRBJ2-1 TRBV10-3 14 TGTGCCATCAATGACATGGCGCCCTACAATGAGCAGTTCTTC CAINDMAPYNEQFF
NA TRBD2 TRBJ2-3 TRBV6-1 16 TGTGCCAGCAGTGATCTGGGGGGGTCAAGCACAGATACGCAGTATTTC CASSDLGGSSTDTQYF
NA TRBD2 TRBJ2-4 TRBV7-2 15 TGTGCCAGCAGCTCGGAGCGGGGAGCCACAGACACTCAGTACTTC CASSSERGATDTQYF
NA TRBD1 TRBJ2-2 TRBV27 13 TGTGCCAGCAGAGGTATAGGCACAGGGGAGCAGTTTTTT CASRGIGTGEQFF
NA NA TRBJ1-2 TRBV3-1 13 TGTGCCAGCAGCCAAGACGCTGGGTTTGGCTACACCTTC CASSQDAGFGYTF
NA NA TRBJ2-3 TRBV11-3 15 TGTGCCAGGGGCTTAGGGGGGGACGGCACAGATACGCAGTATTTT CARGLGGDGTDTQYF
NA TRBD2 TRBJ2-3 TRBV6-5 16 TGTGCCAGCAGTTATTGGCTAGCGGGAGGGACAGATGAGCAGTTTTTT CASSYWLAGGTDEQFF
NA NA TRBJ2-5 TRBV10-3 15 TGTGCCGCGGGCAAAGGCGGCCGTGACCAAGAGACCCAGTACTTC CAAGKGGRDQETQYF
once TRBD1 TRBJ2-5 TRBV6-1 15 TGTTCCAGGGGGCCAGGGGGCCGAGACCGAGATACCCAGTACTTC CSRGPGGRDRDTQYF
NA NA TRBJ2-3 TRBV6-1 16 TGTGCCAGCAGTGAAGCGGGGATAGGAGTCAAAAATACTCAGTATTTT CASSEAGIGVKNTQYF
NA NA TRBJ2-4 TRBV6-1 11 TGTGCCAGCGATCTCACAGATATTCAGTATTTC CASDLTDIQYF
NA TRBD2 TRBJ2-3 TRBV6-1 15 TGTGCTAGGTCGAACGTCGGACTAGAGGCAGATACGCAGTATTTT CARSNVGLEADTQYF
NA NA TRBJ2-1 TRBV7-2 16 TGTGCCAGCAGCCCCCAGTCTGGCGGTATCTACAATGAGCAGTTCTTC CASSPQSGGIYNEQFF
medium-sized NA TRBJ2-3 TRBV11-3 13 TGTGCCAGCAGTCCAGGGGCCACAGATACGCAGTATTTT CASSPGATDTQYF
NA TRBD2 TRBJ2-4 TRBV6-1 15 TGTGCCAGCAGTGAGGGACTAGCGATTCTTCCGGAGCAGTACTTC CASSEGLAILPEQYF
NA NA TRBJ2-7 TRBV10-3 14 TGTGCCGCGGCTGCAGGTTTGGGTCGCTACGAGCAGTACTTC CAAAAGLGRYEQYF
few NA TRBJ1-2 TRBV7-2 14 TGTGCCAGCAGGGAGGACGGATTGAGTTGGGGCTACACCTTC CASREDGLSWGYTF
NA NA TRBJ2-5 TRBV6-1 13 TGTGCCAGCAGTCCACAGGTGGAAGAGACCCAGTACTTC CASSPQVEETQYF
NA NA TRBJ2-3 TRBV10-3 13 TGTGCCAGCAGAGAGTCGAACACAGGGACGCAGTATTTT CASRESNTGTQYF
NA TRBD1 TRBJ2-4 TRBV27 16 TGTGCCAGCAGTTTGTTCGCGACAGGGCCTAAAAACATTCAGTACTTC CASSLFATGPKNIQYF
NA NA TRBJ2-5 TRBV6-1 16 TGTGCCAGCAGGGGGCTTGGGGGGCGAGACCAAGAGACCCAGTATTTC CASRGLGGRDQETQYF
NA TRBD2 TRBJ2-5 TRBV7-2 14 TGTGCGAGCACCGGGGGGAGGGGCCAAGAGACCCAGTACTTC CASTGGRGQETQYF
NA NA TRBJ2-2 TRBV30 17 TGTGCCTGGAGTGTACTCAAACCAACCCCCTGGACCGGGGAGCTGTTTTTT CAWSVLKPTPWTGELFF
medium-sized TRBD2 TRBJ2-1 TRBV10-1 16 TGCGCCAGCAGTGAGTCTCTAGCGGGAGAGAACAATGAGCAGTTCTTC CASSESLAGENNEQFF
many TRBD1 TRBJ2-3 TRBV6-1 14 TGTGCCAGCACCGAGGACAGGGGTACAGATACGCAGTATTTT CASTEDRGTDTQYF